These 23 T cell receptor beta chains were sequenced from one sample in a study of T cell clusters in autoimmune cytopenias. TRB rearrangements were amplified by touch-down multiplex PCR with mixed TRB-A/B primers. TCRdb reprocessed the multiplex PCR reads and keeps a single row for each CDR3 protein, giving no DNA. The table lists under 9,000 distinct CDR3 sequences, with 5.5% to 6.5% in the top ten. Some 40,000 genome equivalents of blood DNA were amplified for TRB. The material sequenced was peripheral blood. The receptors shown here come from a human donor with an autoimmune cytopenia or autoimmune hepatitis (not recorded which).

The chain combines TRBV6-1 with TRBJ2-1; TCRdb's assignment of TRBD1 cannot be checked, as there is no DNA. CDR1 is MNHNS, CDR2 SASEGT, per germline. The length of the CDR3 is 19 residues. CDR3 sequence reads: CASSETGSAFFSSYNEQFF.

By frequency, this clonotype is medium-sized (0.01 to 0.1%). The chain recombines TRBV18 with TRBJ2-7; TCRdb lists TRBD1, though no DNA is available to test this call. The CDR3 is 18 residues long. CDR1 KGHSH and CDR2 LQKENI come from the germline V gene. This CDR3 reads CASSPRETRTRGAYEQYF.

The rearrangement joins TRBV5-4 to TRBJ2-1; absent DNA, TCRdb's TRBD1 call cannot be checked. CDR1 is SGHNT, CDR2 YYREEE, per germline (reference sequence). The CDR3 has 16 amino acids. CDR3: CASSLGGGIGGDEQFF.

This clonotype counts as medium-sized by frequency. The chain couples TRBV19 to TRBJ2-3; TCRdb gives TRBD1 as the D gene, but with no DNA this cannot be confirmed. Germline lookup yields CDR1 LNHDA and CDR2 SQIVND (reference sequence). This CDR3 has 14 residues. Here the CDR3 reads CASDPGERTDTQYF.

Considering frequency, this clonotype is medium-sized. The rearrangement joins TRBV12-3 or TRBV12-4 to TRBJ2-3. CDR3 length: 12 amino acids. The CDR3 sequence is CASSLGLNTQYF.

CDR3: CATSDHRQGARGEQFF. The chain has TRBV24-1 and TRBJ2-1; the TRBD1 assignment by TCRdb is unverifiable without DNA. This CDR3 contains 16 residues. The germline V gene has CDR1 KGHDR and CDR2 SFDVKD.

Measured by frequency, this clonotype is medium-sized (0.01 to 0.1%). The V gene is TRBV27, the J gene TRBJ2-1; checking the TCRdb D call of TRBD1 is not possible without DNA. In germline, CDR1 is MNHEY, CDR2 SMNVEV (reference sequence). This CDR3 contains 12 residues. This CDR3 reads CASSLTGSEQFF.

This clonotype is identified as medium-sized from frequency. This sequence joins TRBV18 and TRBJ2-7. Looked up from germline, CDR1 is KGHSH and CDR2 is LQKENI. This CDR3 region has 12 residues. The CDR3: CASSEDGTDQYF.

The genes are TRBV12-3 or TRBV12-4 and TRBJ1-5. This CDR3 spans 12 amino acids. CDR3 sequence: CASSNPNQPQHF.

This clonotype is called medium-sized (0.01 to 0.1%) based on its frequency. The rearrangement links TRBV6-2 or TRBV6-3 to TRBJ1-5; the D call of TRBD1 rests on TCRdb alone, since no DNA is present to check it. CDR1 MNHEY and CDR2 SVGEGT come from the germline V gene. The CDR3 loop spans 15 amino acids. The CDR3 sequence is CATGEGRQRNQPQHF.

This clonotype is called medium-sized based on its frequency. The chain recombines TRBV5-6 with TRBJ1-5. The germline CDR1 and CDR2 sequences are SGHDT and YYEEEE. This CDR3 is built from 13 residues. Here the CDR3 reads CASSLGSNQPQHF.

Judged by frequency, this clonotype is medium-sized. J is TRBJ2-2 and V is TRBV19; lacking DNA, the TRBD1 call made by TCRdb goes unchecked. This CDR3 spans 17 amino acids. CDR1 and CDR2 from the germline V gene are LNHDA and SQIVND (reference sequence). CDR3 region: CASSVRDTYERTGELFF.

The chain has TRBV7-9 and TRBJ2-2; TCRdb outputs TRBD1, but without DNA this stays unchecked. The CDR3 totals 13 residues. Germline CDR1 SEHNR, CDR2 FQNEAQ (reference sequence). The CDR3 reads CASSRQGVGELFF.

The V gene is TRBV5-4, the J gene TRBJ2-5; TCRdb picks TRBD1, but there is no DNA to check that call. The CDR3 has 14 residues. Looked up from germline, CDR1 is SGHNT and CDR2 is YYREEE (reference sequence). The CDR3: CASSFRQRPETQYF.

The V and J genes are TRBV4-3 and TRBJ1-1; TCRdb returns TRBD1, unconfirmable since there is no DNA. The CDR3 runs 14 residues. Germline values: CDR1 LGHNA, CDR2 YSLEER. The CDR3 is CASSPQGSNTEAFF.

The CDR3: CASSGDRGQGGYTF. The genes are TRBV5-1 and TRBJ1-2; with no DNA, the TCRdb D assignment of TRBD1 cannot be verified. Germline V lookup: CDR1 SGHRS, CDR2 YFSETQ. This CDR3 is 14 amino acids long.

Here the CDR3 reads CASSYGSTEAFF. This chain joins TRBV6-6 and TRBJ1-1. The CDR3 is 12 amino acids. Looked up from germline, CDR1 is MNHNY and CDR2 is SVGAGI (reference sequence).

The chain carries TRBV20-1 and TRBJ2-3; TCRdb gives TRBD1 as the D gene, but with no DNA this cannot be confirmed. Germline loops: CDR1 DFQATT, CDR2 SNEGSKA (reference sequence). The CDR3 spans 12 residues. CDR3 region: CSASIGADTQYF.

The chain couples TRBV6-5 to TRBJ1-5. The CDR3 is made up of 12 amino acids. Germline CDR1 is MNHEY and CDR2 is SVGAGI. This chain's CDR3 is CASSLLMGPQHF.

This chain joins TRBV12-3 or TRBV12-4 and TRBJ2-7; the TRBD2 assignment by TCRdb is unverifiable without DNA. The length of the CDR3 is 12 residues. The CDR3 region is CASSKPSFGQYF.

The V gene is TRBV30, the J gene TRBJ1-1. The germline CDR1 and CDR2 sequences are GTSNPN and SVGIG (reference sequence). This CDR3 has 11 amino acids. The CDR3 reads CAWSVVSEAFF.

Considering frequency, this clonotype is medium-sized. The chain employs TRBV19 and TRBJ1-5. CDR1 and CDR2 from the germline V gene are LNHDA and SQIVND (reference sequence). This CDR3 spans 12 amino acids. Here the CDR3 reads CATSFGNQPQHF.

By frequency, this clonotype registers medium-sized. The V gene is TRBV6-5, the J gene TRBJ2-2; there is no DNA to check the TCRdb D call of TRBD2. The germline V gene encodes CDR1 MNHEY and CDR2 SVGAGI. The CDR3 totals 15 residues. This chain's CDR3 is CASSWGLVGAGELFF.